This T cell receptor (beta chain) was sequenced for a study of blood T cell repertoires in COVID-19. As for the study in general: The United States, Italy and Spain provided the acute and convalescent COVID-19 samples.

TCRdb keeps only in-frame clones here, not all; method: immunoSEQ multiplex PCR. The sample shows approximately 300,000 clones, roughly 90% of them seen only once. This clonotype originated in a woman in her fifties or sixties with active or convalescent COVID-19. Input material: peripheral blood.

The CDR3 spells CASSLSARETYEQYF. CDR3 sequence (DNA): TGCGCCAGCAGCTTATCGGCCAGGGAAACCTACGAGCAGTACTTC. The chain links TRBV5-1 to TRBJ2-7; a possible D gene is TRBD1 (5 bases). Germline values: CDR1 SGHRS, CDR2 YFSETQ. The V and J ends lost 2 bases and 2 bases respectively, with 14 bases between them. There are 15 residues in the CDR3.